Listed here is a single T cell receptor (beta chain). Its antigen remains unknown. CDR1 SGHAT and CDR2 FQNNGV come from the germline V gene. This CDR3 is built from 13 residues. The V gene lost 5 bases and the J gene lost 3 bases, with 10 bases spanning the gap. The record originates from a study of T cell clonotyping in hematopoietic cell transplantation. Some clones are missing from TCRdb's copy, which holds only in-frame ones; the method was immunoSEQ multiplex PCR. The sample holds nearly 70,000 clones, approximately 94% seen once. Study results and limitations: At the given depth, recipient repertoires were over 95% de novo clonotypes. Cells were unsorted, so CD4 and CD8 contributions were not separated. Broader posttransplant TCR repertoire diversity was predicted by graft donor and pretransplant recipient Inverse Simpson Index values.

Sequenced input: peripheral blood mononuclear cells. The TCR comes from a man over 45 in good health. Some clones in this sample may be carry-over from other donors' samples. V is TRBV11-2 and J is TRBJ1-1; D perhaps matches TRBD1 (6 bases). The CDR3 DNA is TGTGCCAGCAGCATACAGGGTGACACTGAAGCTTTCTTT. The encoded protein is CASSIQGDTEAFF.